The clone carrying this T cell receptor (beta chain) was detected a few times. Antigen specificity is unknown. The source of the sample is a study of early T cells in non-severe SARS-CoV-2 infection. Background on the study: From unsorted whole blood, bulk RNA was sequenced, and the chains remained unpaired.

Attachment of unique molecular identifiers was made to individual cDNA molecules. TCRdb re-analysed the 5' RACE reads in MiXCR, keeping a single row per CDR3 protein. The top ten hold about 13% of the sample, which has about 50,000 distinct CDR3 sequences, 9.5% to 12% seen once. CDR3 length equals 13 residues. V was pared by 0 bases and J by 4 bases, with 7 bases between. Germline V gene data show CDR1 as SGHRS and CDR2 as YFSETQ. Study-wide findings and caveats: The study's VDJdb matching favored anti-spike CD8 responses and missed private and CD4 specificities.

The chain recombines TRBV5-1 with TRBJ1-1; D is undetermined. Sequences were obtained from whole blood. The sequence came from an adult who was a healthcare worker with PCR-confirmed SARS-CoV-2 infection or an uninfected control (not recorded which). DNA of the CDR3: TGCGCCAGCAGCTTGGCCATTTCCACTGAAGCTTTCTTT. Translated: CASSLAISTEAFF.